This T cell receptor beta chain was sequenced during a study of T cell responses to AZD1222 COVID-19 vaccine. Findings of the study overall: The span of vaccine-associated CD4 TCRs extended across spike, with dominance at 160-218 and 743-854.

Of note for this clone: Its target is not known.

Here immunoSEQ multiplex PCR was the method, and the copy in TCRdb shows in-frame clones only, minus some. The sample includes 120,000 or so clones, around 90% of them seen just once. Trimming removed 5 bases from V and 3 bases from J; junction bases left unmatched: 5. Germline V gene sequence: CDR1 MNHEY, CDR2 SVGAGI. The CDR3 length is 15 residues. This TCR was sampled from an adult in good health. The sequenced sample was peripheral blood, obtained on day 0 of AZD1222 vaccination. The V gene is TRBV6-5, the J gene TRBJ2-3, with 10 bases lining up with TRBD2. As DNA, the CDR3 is TGTGCCAGCAGTCGGACTAGCGGAGTAACAGATACGCAGTATTTT. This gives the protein CASSRTSGVTDTQYF.